This TCR beta chain was captured in a study of blood T cell repertoires in COVID-19. Study at large: Researchers got acute and convalescent COVID-19 samples from the United States, Italy and Spain.

With 3 bases clipped from V and 4 bases from J, the junction kept 21 bases outside the gene matches. CDR1 is LNHDA, CDR2 SQIVND, per germline (reference sequence). The CDR3 sequence is 19 residues long. Per the authors' pipeline: Scientists estimated how many nucleated cells there were by amplifying reference gene primers. The method was immunoSEQ multiplex PCR; TCRdb's version includes in-frame clones alone and lacks a portion of them. Clone size and V and J calls were adopted from that table, with D and trimming inferred from the DNA. Among approximately 150,000 clones listed, about 88% were seen once.

The gene calls are TRBV19 and TRBJ2-7; TRBD2 agrees at 7 bases. Sequenced sample: peripheral blood. The source of this sequence is a human donor with acute or convalescent COVID-19. The donor label of this sample is uncertain. The CDR3 sequence is CASSILYPGGGDRAYEQYF. The CDR3 coding sequence is TGTGCCAGTAGTATTCTTTATCCGGGAGGTGGGGACCGAGCTTACGAGCAGTACTTC. The whole variable domain, remainder taken from reference TRBV19 and TRBJ2-7, is DGGITQSPKYLFRKEGQNVTLSCEQNLNHDAMYWYRQDPGQGLRLIYYSQIVNDFQKGDIAEGYSVSREKKESFPLTVTSAQKNPTAFYLCASSILYPGGGDRAYEQYFGPGTRLTVT.